This T cell receptor beta chain was recorded in a study of blood T cells in healthy people across ages. Study outcomes and limitations: Long-lived donors exceeded aged donors in naive CD4+ cells and diversity.

The V gene's germline CDR1 is SGDLS and CDR2 YYNGEE. V was cut by 0 bases and J by 2 bases, with 9 bases left in between. The CDR3 sequence is 15 residues long. There are many counts of this clonotype. What it binds is unknown. Using a J-beta primer mix together with a sample-barcoded 5' primer, a second PCR was run for roughly 6 to 12 cycles. Using its own MiXCR run on the 5' RACE reads, TCRdb lists one record per CDR3 protein. The table shows over 550,000 distinct CDR3 sequences, with less than 35% occurring only once. Input material: blood. The J gene is TRBJ2-1, the V gene TRBV9; no firm D call. This clonotype was sampled from a woman aged 80 or over in good health. The CDR3 DNA follows: TGTGCCAGCAGCGTAGACGGGTTTGCCTACAATGAGCAGTTCTTC. Protein: CASSVDGFAYNEQFF.